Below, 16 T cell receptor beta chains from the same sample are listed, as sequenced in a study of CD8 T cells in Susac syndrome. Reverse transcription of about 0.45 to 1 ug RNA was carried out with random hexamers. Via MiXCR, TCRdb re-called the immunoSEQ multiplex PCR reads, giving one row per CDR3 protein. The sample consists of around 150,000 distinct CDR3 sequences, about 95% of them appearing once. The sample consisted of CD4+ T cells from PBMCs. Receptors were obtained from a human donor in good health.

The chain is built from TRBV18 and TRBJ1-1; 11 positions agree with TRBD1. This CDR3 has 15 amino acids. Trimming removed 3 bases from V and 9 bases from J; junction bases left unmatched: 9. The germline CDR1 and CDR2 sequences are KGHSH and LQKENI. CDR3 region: CASSPAGGQGVKAFF. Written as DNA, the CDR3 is TGTGCCAGCTCACCCGCCGGGGGACAGGGGGTTAAAGCTTTCTTT.

The CDR3 DNA is TGTGCCAGCGCAGTGTGGGACAGAGGCTACGAGCAGTACTTC. Protein: CASAVWDRGYEQYF. The J gene is TRBJ2-7, the V gene TRBV11-3, with 7 bases identical to TRBD1. Germline CDR1 is SGHNT and CDR2 is YENEEA. Trimming removed 8 bases from V and 3 bases from J; junction bases left unmatched: 10. CDR3 length: 14 amino acids. The variable domain in full, with the rest retrieved from reference TRBV11-3 and TRBJ2-7, is EAGVVQSPRYKIIEKKQPVAFWCNPISGHNTLYWYLQNLGQGPELLIRYENEEAVDDSQLPKDRFSAERLKGVDSTLKIQPAELGDSAVYLCASAVWDRGYEQYFGPGTRLTVT.

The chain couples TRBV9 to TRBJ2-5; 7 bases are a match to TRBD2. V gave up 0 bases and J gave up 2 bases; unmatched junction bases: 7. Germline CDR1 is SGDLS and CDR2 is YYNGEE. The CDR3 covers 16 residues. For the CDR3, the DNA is TGTGCCAGCAGCGTAGGGATCTCTAGCGGTCAAGAGACCCAGTACTTC. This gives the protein CASSVGISSGQETQYF.

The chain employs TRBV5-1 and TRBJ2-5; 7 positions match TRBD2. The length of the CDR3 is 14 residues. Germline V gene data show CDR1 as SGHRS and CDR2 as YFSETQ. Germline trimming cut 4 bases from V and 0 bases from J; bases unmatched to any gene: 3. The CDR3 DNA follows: TGCGCCAGCAGCGACGGGGGGTACCAAGAGACCCAGTACTTC. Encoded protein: CASSDGGYQETQYF.

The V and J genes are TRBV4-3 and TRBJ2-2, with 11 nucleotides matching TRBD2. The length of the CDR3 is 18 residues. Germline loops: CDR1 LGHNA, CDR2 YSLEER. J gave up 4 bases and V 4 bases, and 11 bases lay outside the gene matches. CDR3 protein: CASSPGVAGGLGTGELFF. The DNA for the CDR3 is TGCGCCAGCAGCCCCGGGGTAGCGGGGGGGCTTGGCACCGGGGAGCTGTTTTTT.

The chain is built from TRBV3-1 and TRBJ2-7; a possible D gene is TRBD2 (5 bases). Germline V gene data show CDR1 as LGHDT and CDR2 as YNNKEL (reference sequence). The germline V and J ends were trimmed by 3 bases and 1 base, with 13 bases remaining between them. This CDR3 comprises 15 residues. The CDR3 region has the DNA TGTGCCAGCAGCCATGCGGGCCCTCTTTCCTACGAGCAGTACTTC. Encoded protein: CASSHAGPLSYEQYF.

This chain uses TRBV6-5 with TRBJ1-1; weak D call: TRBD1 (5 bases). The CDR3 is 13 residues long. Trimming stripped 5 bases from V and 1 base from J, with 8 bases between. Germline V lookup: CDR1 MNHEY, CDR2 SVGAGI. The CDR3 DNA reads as TGTGCCAGCAGTAGCGGACAGAACACTGAAGCTTTCTTT. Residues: CASSSGQNTEAFF.

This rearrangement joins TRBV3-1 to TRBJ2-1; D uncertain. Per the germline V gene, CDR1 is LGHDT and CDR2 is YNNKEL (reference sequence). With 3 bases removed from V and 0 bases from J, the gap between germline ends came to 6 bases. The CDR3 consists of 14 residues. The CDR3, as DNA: TGTGCCAGCAGCCAGCGGTTCTCCTACAATGAGCAGTTCTTC. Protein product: CASSQRFSYNEQFF.

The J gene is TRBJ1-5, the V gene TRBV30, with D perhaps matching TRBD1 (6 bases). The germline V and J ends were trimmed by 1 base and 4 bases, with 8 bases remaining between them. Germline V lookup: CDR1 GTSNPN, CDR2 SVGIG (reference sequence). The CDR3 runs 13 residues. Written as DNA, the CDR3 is TGTGCCTGGAGTGGACAGGATAATCAGCCCCAGCATTTT. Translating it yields CAWSGQDNQPQHF.

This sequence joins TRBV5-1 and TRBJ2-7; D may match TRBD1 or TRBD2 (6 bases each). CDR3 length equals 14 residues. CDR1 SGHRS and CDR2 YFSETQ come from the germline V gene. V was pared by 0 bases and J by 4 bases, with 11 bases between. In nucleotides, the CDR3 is TGCGCCAGCAGCTTGGATTGGGGGGCGTACGAGCAGTACTTC. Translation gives CASSLDWGAYEQYF.

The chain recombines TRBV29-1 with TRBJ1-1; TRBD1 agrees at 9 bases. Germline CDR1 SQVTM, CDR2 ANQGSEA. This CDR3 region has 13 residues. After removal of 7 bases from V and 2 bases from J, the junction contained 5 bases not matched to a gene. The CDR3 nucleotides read TGCAGCGGAGGACAGGGGAGCAACACTGAAGCTTTCTTT. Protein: CSGGQGSNTEAFF.

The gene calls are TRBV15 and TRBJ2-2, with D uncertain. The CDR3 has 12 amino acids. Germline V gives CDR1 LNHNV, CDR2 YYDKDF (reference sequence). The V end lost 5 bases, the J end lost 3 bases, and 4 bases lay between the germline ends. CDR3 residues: CATSPYTGELFF. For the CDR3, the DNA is TGTGCCACCAGCCCCTACACCGGGGAGCTGTTTTTT.

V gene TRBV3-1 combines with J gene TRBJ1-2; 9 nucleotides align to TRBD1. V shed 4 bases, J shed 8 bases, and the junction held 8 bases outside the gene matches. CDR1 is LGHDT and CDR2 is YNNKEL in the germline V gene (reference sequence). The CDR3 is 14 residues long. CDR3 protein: CASSLRDRVRGYTF. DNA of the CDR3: TGTGCCAGCAGCCTCCGGGACAGGGTGAGGGGCTACACCTTC.

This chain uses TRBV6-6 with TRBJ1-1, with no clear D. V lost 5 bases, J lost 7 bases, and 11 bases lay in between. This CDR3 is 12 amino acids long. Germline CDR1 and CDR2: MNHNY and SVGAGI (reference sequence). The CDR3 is CASSLPNGEAFF. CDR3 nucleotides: TGTGCCAGCAGTCTACCAAATGGTGAAGCTTTCTTT.

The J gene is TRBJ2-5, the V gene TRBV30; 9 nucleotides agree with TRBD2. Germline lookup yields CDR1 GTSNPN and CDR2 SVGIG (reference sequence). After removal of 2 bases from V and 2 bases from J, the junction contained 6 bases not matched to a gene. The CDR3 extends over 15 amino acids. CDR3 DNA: TGTGCCTGGAGTATTGGTAGCGGGGGTCAAGAGACCCAGTACTTC. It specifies CAWSIGSGGQETQYF.

CDR3 amino acids: CSVEAEGGQPQHF. The CDR3 nucleotides are TGCAGCGTTGAGGCGGAGGGTGGTCAGCCCCAGCATTTT. The chain joins TRBV29-1 to TRBJ1-5; D not certain. The CDR3 runs 13 residues. Germline loops: CDR1 SQVTM, CDR2 ANQGSEA. Trimming removed 3 bases at V and 6 bases at J, with 12 bases between.